This TCR beta chain originates from a study of CD8 T cells in ankylosing spondylitis (dated by TCRdb to about 2017). Background for the entire study: To find TCR variants linked to disease, the study profiled T cell receptor beta repertoires in ankylosing spondylitis patients and healthy donors. Peripheral blood was sampled, and synovial fluid was also collected from ankylosing spondylitis patients. The full study cohort was made up of under 30 ankylosing spondylitis patients and approximately 100 healthy donors. Study-wide conclusions, independent of this receptor: The disease-linked clones were reported to be significantly enriched in matched synovial fluid samples from ankylosing spondylitis patients. In peripheral blood, the disease-linked clones were found at relatively low frequencies and had a CD8+ phenotype. Blood from ankylosing spondylitis patients appeared to be characterized by a TCR beta motif made up of eight highly homologous amino acid variants. Some motif variants had previously been reported in the synovial fluid and blood of reactive arthritis patients, which suggests shared mechanisms of disease initiation.

Including the terminal cysteine and phenylalanine, the CDR3 comprises 16 residues. Only the CDR3 part of the read is kept: 48 bases, read in frame from the first base. Trimming removed 0 bases from V and 3 bases from J, leaving 14 bases between the germline ends. The germline V gene encodes CDR1 LGHNA and CDR2 YNFKEQ. Sequencer: Illumina HiSeq 2500. Quantitative 5'-RACE with molecular barcodes was used to prepare TCR beta libraries. As for how the authors treated the data: A new computational method, built on a probabilistic model of VDJ rearrangement, was used to identify disease-linked TCR variants. In TCRdb, the public reads were trimmed at Q25 with fastp and aligned with MiXCR, with productive beta chains retained. Each CDR3 protein appears once, grouped with its most common genes and DNA. These V and J calls originate from TCRdb's pipeline instead of the authors' own analysis. For this sample there are about 540,000 distinct CDR3 sequences; roughly an eighth appear just once. Approximately 6.2% of the sample lies in the top ten.

With respect to this clonotype: Its antigen remains unidentified. Base qualities are not at hand, and no much larger clone is one base apart.

The rearrangement combines TRBV4-2 with TRBJ2-5; 7 matching bases give a weak D call of TRBD2. The TCR originated in a male donor with ankylosing spondylitis. The sequenced material came from blood, either unsorted or a sorted T cell fraction (not recorded which). The sequenced DNA: TGTGCCAGCAGCCAAGAAGGGGGGGAGGGTGAAGAGACCCAGTACTTC. This is translated as CASSQEGGEGEETQYF.